The TCR beta chain described here comes from a study of shared clonotypes between healthy human individuals. The donor population consisted of healthy HIV-negative adults with no recent acute infections or vaccinations. Deep-level settings were used for running the assay. Profiling relied on immunoSEQ multiplex PCR, and the TCRdb table lists in-frame clones only, not all of them. The repertoire holds hundreds of thousands of clones, with more than 70% as singletons. Of note for this clone: Its antigen is as yet unknown.

The J segment lost 1 base and the V segment lost 5 bases, leaving 6 bases of the junction unmatched. CDR1 and CDR2 (germline): SGHRS, YFSETQ. The length of the CDR3 is 14 residues. Study-level findings and limits: Naive subsets, compared against memory subsets, generally had larger estimated richness values.

The TCR comes from a woman aged 30 to 39 in good health. The J gene is TRBJ2-7, the V gene TRBV5-1; 7 bases match TRBD1. The sequenced sample consisted of memory CD4+ T cells sorted from blood. Subset denoted: CD45RA-negative fraction. The CDR3 protein is CASRRDSQSYEQYF. Here the CDR3 DNA reads TGCGCCAGCAGACGGGACAGCCAATCCTACGAGCAGTACTTC.